This T cell receptor (beta chain) stems from a study of blood T cells in healthy people across ages. Notes on this clonotype: Its antigen is not known.

Germline CDR1 KGHDR, CDR2 SFDVKD. V shed 3 bases and J 0 bases; nucleotides not matched to a gene: 8. This CDR3 contains 18 residues. Findings and limits, study-wide: TCR beta diversity tracked closely with naive T cell percentage. Leaving the PBMCs unsorted stopped any conclusive comparison of naive versus antigen-experienced cells.

Each sample used at least 6.5 million PBMCs. Alongside a J-beta primer mix, a sample-barcoded 5' primer served in a second PCR lasting roughly 7 to 11 cycles. Each CDR3 protein gets one entry after TCRdb re-called the 5' RACE reads with MiXCR. The sample gives hundreds of thousands of distinct CDR3 sequences, roughly three fifths of which show up once; around a quarter is in the top ten. Sequencing was done on a sample of blood. This clonotype was sampled from a man aged 35-49 years in good health. J is TRBJ2-1 and V is TRBV24-1; 9 bases fit TRBD2. CDR3 amino acids: CATSDPIDSGSSYNEQFF. The CDR3, as DNA: TGTGCCACCAGTGATCCGATTGATAGCGGGAGCTCCTACAATGAGCAGTTCTTC.